Shown below are 20 T cell receptor beta chains from a single sample sequenced in a study of beta chain features in type 1 diabetes. Every bit of the isolated RNA underwent reverse transcription, so sequencing read expressed TCRB transcripts. Repertoires were generated with immunoSEQ multiplex PCR, while TCRdb's copy carries only in-frame clones and drops some. This repertoire shows some 150,000 clones, under 11% found once; its top ten account for around 1.2%. Sequenced input: naive CD4+ T cells from blood. The receptors here all came from a man aged 18 to 29 in good health.

This clone has a handful of counts. The chain combines TRBV20-1 with TRBJ1-2; no firm D call. Trimming pared 8 bases from V and 8 bases from J, leaving 9 bases between. The CDR3 consists of 9 residues. Germline CDR1 is DFQATT and CDR2 is SNEGSKA (reference sequence). CDR3 nucleotides: TGCAGTATGGCAATAGGCTACACCTTC. It translates to CSMAIGYTF.

This clone was observed a few times. The chain couples TRBV4-1 to TRBJ2-5; tentatively, D is TRBD1 (5 bases). Germline V gives CDR1 MGHRA, CDR2 YSYEKL. The CDR3 contains 16 residues. Between the trimmed V and J ends, which lost 1 base and 5 bases, there was a span of 17 bases. CDR3 bases: TGCGCCAGCAGCCAAGGGGGCAGGGCTGGGATCGAGACCCAGTACTTC. Amino acids: CASSQGGRAGIETQYF.

V is TRBV6-4 and J is TRBJ1-2; tentative D call: TRBD1 (6 bases). CDR1 MRHNA and CDR2 SNTAGT come from the germline V gene. V was trimmed by 6 bases and J by 2 bases, leaving 10 bases between them. The CDR3 has 13 residues. The CDR3 bases are TGTGCCAGCAGGCCACAGGGAAACTATGGCTACACCTTC. This translates into CASRPQGNYGYTF.

This clone has a count of ten or more. The chain employs TRBV7-2 and TRBJ1-5; no clear D. V lost 1 base and J 3 bases, leaving 4 bases between the germline ends. Germline V gene sequence: CDR1 SGHTA, CDR2 FQGNSA. CDR3 length: 13 amino acids. In nucleotides, the CDR3 is TGTGCCAGCAGCTTAGAAGCCAATCAGCCCCAGCATTTT. This translates into CASSLEANQPQHF.

The chain is built from TRBV28 and TRBJ1-5; D unclear. The CDR3 is 16 amino acids. From germline, CDR1 is MDHEN and CDR2 SYDVKM. The V end lost 2 bases, the J end lost 0 bases, and 11 bases lay between the germline ends. This CDR3 reads CASSLGPTNSNQPQHF. The CDR3, as DNA: TGTGCCAGCAGTTTAGGGCCAACAAATAGCAATCAGCCCCAGCATTTT.

For this clone: Different DNA sequences within this sample yield the same CDR3. The chain is built from TRBV18 and TRBJ1-2; D might be TRBD1 (5 bases). Germline loops: CDR1 KGHSH, CDR2 LQKENI. The CDR3 totals 13 residues. Trimming took off 3 bases at V and 3 bases at J, with 8 bases between the two ends. The CDR3 DNA follows: TGTGCCAGCTCACCGGGGGAGGACTATGGCTACACCTTC. Encoded protein: CASSPGEDYGYTF.

This clone was detected a few times. The chain combines TRBV7-8 with TRBJ2-7, with 9 bases lining up with TRBD1. CDR3 length: 13 amino acids. The germline gives CDR1 SGHVS, CDR2 FQNEAQ. Trimming at V came to 6 bases and at J to 7 bases, leaving 7 bases not matched to a gene. The CDR3: CASRIGTGREQYF. The CDR3 nucleotides read TGTGCCAGCAGGATCGGGACAGGGAGAGAGCAGTACTTC.

This chain links TRBV6-1 with TRBJ1-5; a weak D match, TRBD1 (6 bases). Between the trimmed V and J ends, which lost 1 base and 8 bases, there was a span of 12 bases. Germline V gene lookup returns CDR1 MNHNS and CDR2 SASEGT. This CDR3 comprises 14 residues. The CDR3 loop is CASSEGGPMEPQHF. The CDR3 region has the DNA TGTGCCAGCAGTGAAGGGGGGCCGATGGAGCCCCAGCATTTT.

This chain joins TRBV28 and TRBJ2-3, with 8 positions matching TRBD1. The germline gives CDR1 MDHEN, CDR2 SYDVKM. The CDR3 has 13 residues. The trim removed 6 bases at V and 6 bases at J, leaving 5 bases unmatched. The CDR3 DNA reads TGTGCCAGCAGCCCGACAGGGGACGATACGCAGTATTTT. Residues: CASSPTGDDTQYF.

This clone was counted at least ten times. The J gene is TRBJ2-5, the V gene TRBV14; D gene ambiguous. Trimming removed 2 bases at V and 9 bases at J, with 10 bases between. CDR3 size: 12 residues. CDR1 and CDR2 from the germline V gene are SGHDN and FVKESK. Here the CDR3 reads CASSQWSPAQYF. The CDR3, as DNA: TGTGCCAGCAGCCAATGGTCCCCAGCCCAGTACTTC.

In its sample, this clone was seen a few times. The V gene is TRBV2, the J gene TRBJ2-3, with 8 bases identical to TRBD2. Looked up from germline, CDR1 is SNHLY and CDR2 is FYNNEI. V was pared by 4 bases and J by 1 base, with 7 bases of the junction left unmatched. The CDR3 length is 16 residues. CDR3 nucleotides: TGTGCCAGCAGTGCCCCGGGGGGGCCGGGCACAGATACGCAGTATTTT. This sequence encodes CASSAPGGPGTDTQYF.

This clone has more than one count but fewer than ten. The rearrangement uses TRBV5-1 and TRBJ2-1; 9 bases match TRBD1. This CDR3 is 15 amino acids long. The germline V gene has CDR1 SGHRS and CDR2 YFSETQ. V trimming: 4 bases; J trimming: 4 bases; junction bases outside the gene matches: 6. The CDR3 sequence is CASSLGQGIYNEQFF. The CDR3, as DNA: TGCGCCAGCAGCCTGGGACAGGGAATTTACAATGAGCAGTTCTTC.

The chain combines TRBV5-5 with TRBJ2-1, with a weak D call TRBD2 (5 bases). The germline V gene encodes CDR1 SGHKS and CDR2 YYEKEE (reference sequence). The CDR3 contains 16 residues. The ends were cut back, 4 bases at V and 9 bases at J, with 23 bases in the middle. The CDR3 protein is CASSLVSAVTEVEQFF. CDR3 sequence (DNA): TGTGCCAGCAGCCTGGTGTCAGCGGTTACTGAGGTTGAGCAGTTCTTC.

The rearrangement links TRBV7-2 to TRBJ1-2, with 7 positions matching TRBD1. V lost 1 base to trimming and J lost 2 bases; unmatched junction nucleotides: 10. In germline, CDR1 is SGHTA, CDR2 FQGNSA. This CDR3 has 17 amino acids. The CDR3 region is CASSLVTPGTENYGYTF. In DNA form, the CDR3 reads TGTGCCAGCAGCTTAGTTACCCCCGGGACAGAGAACTATGGCTACACCTTC.

This clone has only a few counts. V gene TRBV4-3 combines with J gene TRBJ2-7, with TRBD2 as a possible D gene (5 bases). V was pared by 1 base and J by 3 bases, with 7 bases between. Germline V CDR1 and CDR2: LGHNA, YSLEER. CDR3 length: 13 residues. CDR3 DNA: TGCGCCAGCAGCCAAGCACTAGGCTACGAGCAGTACTTC. Translating gives CASSQALGYEQYF.

The rearrangement uses TRBV27 and TRBJ2-7, with 10 bases identical to TRBD1. CDR1 and CDR2 (germline): MNHEY, SMNVEV (reference sequence). After removal of 5 bases from V and 5 bases from J, the junction contained 6 bases not matched to a gene. The CDR3 sequence is 14 residues long. This chain's CDR3 is CASSPWTGGDEQYF. The CDR3 nucleotides read TGTGCCAGCAGTCCGTGGACAGGGGGGGACGAGCAGTACTTC.

V is TRBV19 and J is TRBJ1-2; 7 bases are shared with TRBD1. Trimming at V came to 4 bases and at J to 6 bases, leaving 5 bases not matched to a gene. This CDR3 is 13 amino acids long. Per the germline V gene, CDR1 is LNHDA and CDR2 is SQIVND (reference sequence). CDR3 protein: CASSSGQGDGYTF. The CDR3 DNA is TGTGCCAGTAGTAGTGGTCAGGGGGATGGCTACACCTTC.

This clone was seen a handful of times. This rearrangement joins TRBV18 to TRBJ2-2, with D possibly TRBD2 on 6 matching bases. This CDR3 contains 15 residues. The V gene lost 8 bases and the J gene lost 3 bases, with 16 bases spanning the gap. Germline CDR1 KGHSH, CDR2 LQKENI. The CDR3 bases are TGTGCCAGCGCAGTTTCGCCGGGAGACACCGGGGAGCTGTTTTTT. This codes for CASAVSPGDTGELFF.

The chain has TRBV29-1 and TRBJ2-3, with a possible D match to TRBD1 (5 bases). The CDR3 is 14 residues long. Trimming took 1 base from V and 2 from J, leaving 10 bases between them. Germline V gives CDR1 SQVTM, CDR2 ANQGSEA. The CDR3 loop reads CSVEGVGATDTQYF. For the CDR3, the DNA is TGCAGCGTTGAAGGGGTAGGGGCCACAGATACGCAGTATTTT.

This CDR3 is CASWRYNEQFF. The CDR3 region has the DNA TGCGCCAGCTGGAGGTACAATGAGCAGTTCTTC. J is TRBJ2-1 and V is TRBV5-1; possible D gene TRBD2, 5 bases. Germline CDR1 and CDR2: SGHRS and YFSETQ. V lost 7 bases to trimming and J lost 4 bases, with 6 bases between them. The CDR3 totals 11 residues.